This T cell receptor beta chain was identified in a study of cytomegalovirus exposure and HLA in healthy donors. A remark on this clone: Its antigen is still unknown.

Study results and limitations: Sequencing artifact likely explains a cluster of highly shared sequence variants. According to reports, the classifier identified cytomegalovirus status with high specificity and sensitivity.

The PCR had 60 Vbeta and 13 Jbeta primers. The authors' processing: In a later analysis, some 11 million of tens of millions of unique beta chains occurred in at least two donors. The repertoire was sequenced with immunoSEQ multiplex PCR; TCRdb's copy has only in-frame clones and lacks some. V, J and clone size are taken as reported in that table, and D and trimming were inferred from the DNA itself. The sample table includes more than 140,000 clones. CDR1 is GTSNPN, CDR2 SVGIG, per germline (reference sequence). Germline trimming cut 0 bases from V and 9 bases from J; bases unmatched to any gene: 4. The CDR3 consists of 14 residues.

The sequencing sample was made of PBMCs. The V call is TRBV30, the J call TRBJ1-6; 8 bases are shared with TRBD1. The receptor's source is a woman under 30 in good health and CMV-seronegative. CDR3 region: CAWSVIDRGSPLHF. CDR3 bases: TGTGCCTGGAGTGTGATCGACAGGGGTTCACCCCTCCACTTT.